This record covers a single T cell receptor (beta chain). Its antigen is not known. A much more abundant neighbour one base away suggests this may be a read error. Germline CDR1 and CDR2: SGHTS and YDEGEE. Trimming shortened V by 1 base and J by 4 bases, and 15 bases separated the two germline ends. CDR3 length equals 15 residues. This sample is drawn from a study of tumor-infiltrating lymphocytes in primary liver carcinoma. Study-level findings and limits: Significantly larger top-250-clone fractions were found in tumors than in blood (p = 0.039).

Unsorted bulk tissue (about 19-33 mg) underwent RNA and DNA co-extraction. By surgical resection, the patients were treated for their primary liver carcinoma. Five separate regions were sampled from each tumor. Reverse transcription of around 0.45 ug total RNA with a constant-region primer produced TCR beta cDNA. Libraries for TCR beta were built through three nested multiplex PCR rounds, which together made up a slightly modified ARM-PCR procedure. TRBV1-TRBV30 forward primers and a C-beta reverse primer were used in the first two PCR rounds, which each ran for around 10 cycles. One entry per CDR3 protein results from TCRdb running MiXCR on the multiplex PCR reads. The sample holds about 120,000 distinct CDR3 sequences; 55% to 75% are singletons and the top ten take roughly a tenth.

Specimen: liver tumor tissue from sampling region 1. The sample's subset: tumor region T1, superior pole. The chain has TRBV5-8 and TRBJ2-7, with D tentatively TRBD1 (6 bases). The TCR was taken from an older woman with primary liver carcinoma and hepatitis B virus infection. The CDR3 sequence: CASSLFGSGVYEQYF. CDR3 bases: TGTGCCAGCAGCTTGTTCGGGTCAGGGGTTTACGAGCAGTACTTC. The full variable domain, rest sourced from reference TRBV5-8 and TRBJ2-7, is EAGVTQSPTHLIKTRGQQATLRCSPISGHTSVYWYQQALGLGLQFLLWYDEGEERNRGNFPPRFSGRQFPNYSSELNVNALELEDSALYLCASSLFGSGVYEQYFGPGTRLTVT.